Listed below are T cell receptor beta chains from one sample, sequenced in a study of blood T cell repertoires in COVID-19. TCRdb's table, derived via immunoSEQ multiplex PCR, lists solely in-frame clones and lacks some. The top ten clones hold roughly 1.5% of a sample with some 170,000 clones, about 87% of them seen once. Input material: peripheral blood. The receptors were sampled from a woman in her fifties or sixties with acute or convalescent COVID-19. CDR3s leave out the opening cysteine and the closing phenylalanine or tryptophan. The listing skips clone size in some rows; elsewhere it reads once, few, many or a size class.

len	v_gene	j_gene	abundance	CDR3aa
15	TRBV5-1	TRBJ1-4	.	ASSLGAGIATNEKLF
13	TRBV10-3	TRBJ1-2	few	AIRSGTGENYGYT
15	TRBV5-1	TRBJ1-2	.	ASSLITGTGDNYGYT
16	TRBV12-5	TRBJ1-3	.	ASGLIDTGSLKGNTIY
12	TRBV10-1	TRBJ2-1	.	ASSEKLAYNEQF
13	TRBV6-5	TRBJ2-6	.	ASSPSGSGANVLT
12	TRBV11-2	TRBJ1-2	.	ASSLEGGNYGYT
12	TRBV5-4	TRBJ2-7	.	ASSPRGSPYEQY
9	TRBV30	TRBJ2-2	.	AWTGTGELF
13	TRBV6-6	TRBJ1-5	once	ASSYLRGEVQPQH
15	TRBV6-2/TRBV6-3	TRBJ1-3	.	ASSYSFMTGFGNTIY
13	TRBV9	TRBJ2-6	.	ASSAGYIGANVLT
13	TRBV4-2	TRBJ1-1	once	ASSQSWGGDAEAF
11	TRBV11-3	TRBJ1-2	.	ASSLKPMDGYT
12	TRBV6-5	TRBJ1-2	.	ASSATGGNYGYT
13	TRBV7-8	TRBJ1-5	.	ASSLASGVGQPQH
13	TRBV19	TRBJ2-7	.	ASSIPGTSSYEQY
13	TRBV5-1	TRBJ1-5	.	ASSYGTGNNQPQH
13	TRBV19	TRBJ1-1	.	ASSPLDRGNTEAF
13	TRBV24-1	TRBJ2-2	.	ATVRGPALGGELF
14	TRBV4-2	TRBJ1-1	.	ASSPPGASGNTEAF
14	TRBV3-1/TRBV3-2	TRBJ1-6	few	ASSQEQVLYNSPLH
12	TRBV6-5	TRBJ2-7	once	ASRTGTGIGEQY
12	TRBV29-1	TRBJ2-7	few	SVVSSGTFYEQY
11	TRBV7-6	TRBJ2-3	.	ASSTPPGVTQY
11	TRBV27	TRBJ1-1	.	ASSLNMNTEAF
14	TRBV30	TRBJ2-2	.	AWSVKGTGKSGELF
11	TRBV3-1/TRBV3-2	TRBJ1-3	.	ASSLLLYNTIY
14	TRBV4-3	TRBJ2-5	.	ASSQEWLAGGETQY
16	TRBV7-2	TRBJ2-2	.	ASRIRSGGTGITGELF
12	TRBV6-5	TRBJ1-4	.	ASSLTGANEKLF
11	TRBV19	TRBJ1-2	.	AIGTGGLDGYT
10	TRBV18	TRBJ2-3	.	ASSSTTDTQY
13	TRBV7-9	TRBJ2-3	.	ASSPRWGGTDTQY
9	TRBV30	TRBJ1-2	.	AGGVGLGYT
13	TRBV10-3	TRBJ2-5	few	AISSNREYQETQY
15	TRBV27	TRBJ2-7	.	ASSLSEGRGPSYEQY
15	TRBV3-1/TRBV3-2	TRBJ2-3	.	ASSHRKKTSSTDTQY
14	TRBV5-1	TRBJ2-1	.	ASSLYLAGPNNEQF
12	TRBV11-2	TRBJ2-7	.	ASSRDRGTYEQY
16	TRBV24-1	TRBJ2-3	.	ATSGSPGAGAVTDTQY
11	TRBV30	TRBJ2-7	few	ALKDRASYEQY
14	TRBV16	TRBJ2-3	.	ASSPGGGILSDTQY
11	TRBV29-1	TRBJ1-1	few	SFTGQGSVKAF
14	TRBV6-2/TRBV6-3	TRBJ2-7	.	ASSYLSPDRGHEQY
12	TRBV6-5	TRBJ1-5	once	ASSHGGSNQPQH
15	TRBV7-2	TRBJ1-2	.	ASSLSGGLTPLGGYT
13	TRBV11-2	TRBJ1-1	.	ASSLDLGENTEAF
10	TRBV7-7	TRBJ1-1	.	ASSPLTPEAF
11	TRBV29-1	TRBJ1-1	few	SVEGGFNTEAF
10	TRBV5-1	TRBJ2-2	.	ASSLDEGELF
13	TRBV7-2	TRBJ2-1	.	ASSYRAGWGNEQF
14	TRBV7-8	TRBJ1-6	.	ASSYQGSYYNSPLH
12	TRBV5-4	TRBJ2-5	once	ASSLETGDATQY
14	TRBV3-1/TRBV3-2	TRBJ1-2	.	ASSQDPGSLDYGYT
11	TRBV24-1	TRBJ1-5	once	ATSDRGYQPQH